The entry below describes one T cell receptor beta chain. Its antigen is as yet unknown. This sample is drawn from a study of T cells in Graves' hyperthyroidism and ophthalmopathy. The CDR3 is 16 residues long. Trimming took 5 bases from V and 0 from J, leaving 14 bases between them. Study outcomes and limitations: Median prediction lead before ophthalmopathy onset was 6 to 8 months with the model. Among clonotypes expanded in thyroid above 0.001, most were also found in blood.

Template material for amplifying TCR beta CDR3 regions consisted of RNA transcripts. In the first-round RT-PCR of the TCR CDR3, the HTBI primer set was used. MiXCR was run by TCRdb on the multiplex PCR reads, yielding one entry per CDR3 protein. The table shows around 420,000 distinct CDR3 sequences, with 15% to 19% occurring only once. The clonotype was recovered from a woman younger than 35 with Graves' hyperthyroidism. The chain employs TRBV12-3 or TRBV12-4 and TRBJ1-3; no firm D call. The sequenced material came from blood. The CDR3 DNA follows: TGTGCCAGCAGTCGTCGACAAACTCTCTCTGGAAACACCATATATTTT. Amino acid sequence: CASSRRQTLSGNTIYF.